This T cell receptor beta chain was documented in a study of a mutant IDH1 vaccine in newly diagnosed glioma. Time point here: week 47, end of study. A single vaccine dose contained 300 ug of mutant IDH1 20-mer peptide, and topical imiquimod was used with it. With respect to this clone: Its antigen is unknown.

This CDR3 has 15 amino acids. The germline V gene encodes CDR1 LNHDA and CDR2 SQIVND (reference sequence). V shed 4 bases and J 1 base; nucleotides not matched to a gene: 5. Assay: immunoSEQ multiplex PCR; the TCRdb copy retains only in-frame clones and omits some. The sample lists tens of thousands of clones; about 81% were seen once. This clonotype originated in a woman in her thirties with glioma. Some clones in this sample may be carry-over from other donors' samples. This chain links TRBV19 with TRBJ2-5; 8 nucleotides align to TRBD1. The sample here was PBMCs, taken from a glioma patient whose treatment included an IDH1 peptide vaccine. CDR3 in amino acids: CASSTRTGTQETQYF. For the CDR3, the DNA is TGTGCCAGTAGTACTCGGACAGGGACCCAAGAGACCCAGTACTTC.